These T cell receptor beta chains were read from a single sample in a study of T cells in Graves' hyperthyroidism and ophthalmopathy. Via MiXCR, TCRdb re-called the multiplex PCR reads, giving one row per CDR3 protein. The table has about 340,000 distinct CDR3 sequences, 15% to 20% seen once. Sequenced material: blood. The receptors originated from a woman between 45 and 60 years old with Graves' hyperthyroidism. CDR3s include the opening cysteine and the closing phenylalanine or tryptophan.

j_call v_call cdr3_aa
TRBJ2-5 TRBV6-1 CATFNQETQYF
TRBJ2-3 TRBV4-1 CASSQEDRGTDTQYF
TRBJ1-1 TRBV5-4 CASSLWGRNTEAFF
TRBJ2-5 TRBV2 CASQQGPSETQYF
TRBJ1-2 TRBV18 CASSRQGAPTNYGYTF
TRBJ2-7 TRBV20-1 CSASPSGGYEQYF
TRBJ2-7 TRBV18 CASSPWEASDYEQYF
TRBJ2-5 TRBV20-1 CSARDGGASLTPRQETQYF
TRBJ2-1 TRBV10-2 CASSEGLTTSGYYNEQFF
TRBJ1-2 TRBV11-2 CASSLRQGNYGYTF
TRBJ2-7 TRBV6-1 CASTQTSGSTYEQYF
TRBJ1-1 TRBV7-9 CASRSIGVPEAFF
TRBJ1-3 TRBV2 CASGAGVGNTIYF
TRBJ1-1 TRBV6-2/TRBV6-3 CASETPMNTEAFF
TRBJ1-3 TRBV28 CASSPRGGEGNTIYF
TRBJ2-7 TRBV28 CASSPQRATTYEQYF
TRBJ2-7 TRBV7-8 CASSLARFTYEQYF
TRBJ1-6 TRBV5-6 CASSFNRESPLHF
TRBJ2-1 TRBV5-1 CASSQLPGRSYNEQFF
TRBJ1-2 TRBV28 CASSFGFRTNYGYTF
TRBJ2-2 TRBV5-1 CASIPGGGNRLTGELFF
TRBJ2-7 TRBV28 CASRATGYTRQYF
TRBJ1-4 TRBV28 CASSQRASREKLFF
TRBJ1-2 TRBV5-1 CASSQTGEAGYTF
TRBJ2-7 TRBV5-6 CASSGLQVGEQYF
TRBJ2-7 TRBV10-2 CASMTGKNGEQYF
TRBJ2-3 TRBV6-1 CASFVPETDTQYF
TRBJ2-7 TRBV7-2 CASSLGPGNYEQYF
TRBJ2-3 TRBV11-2 CASSLMSGTDTQYF
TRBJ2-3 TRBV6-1 CASSLERGADTQYF
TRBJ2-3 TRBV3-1 CASSPRLAGVTYTDTQYF
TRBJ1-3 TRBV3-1 CASSQDGGSGNTIYF
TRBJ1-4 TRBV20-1 CSAETTGTGSKKLFF
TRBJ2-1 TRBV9 CASSESGRAQNEQFF
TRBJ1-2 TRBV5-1 CASRFPPEGYTF
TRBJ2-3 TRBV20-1 CSAREAVGASTDTQYF
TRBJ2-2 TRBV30 CARQPLNTGELFF
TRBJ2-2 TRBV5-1 CASRAYSGGRTGELFF
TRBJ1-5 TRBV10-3 CAIRDRDSQPQHF
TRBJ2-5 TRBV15 CATSRDTVAETQYF
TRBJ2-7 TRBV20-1 CSARHHPGDSYEQYF
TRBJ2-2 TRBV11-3 CASSSAGTDTGELFF
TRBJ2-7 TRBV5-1 CASSRRQGAYEQYF
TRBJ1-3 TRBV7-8 CASSSGQGNTIYF
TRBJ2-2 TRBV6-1 CATQETGELFF
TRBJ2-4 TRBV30 CAWTPGGATAKNIQYF
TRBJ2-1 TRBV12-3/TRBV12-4 CASSLGGGIEQFF
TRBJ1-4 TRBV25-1 CASSEWTGGYEKLFF
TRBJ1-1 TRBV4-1 CASSQKQGFGTEAFF
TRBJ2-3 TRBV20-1 CSARDVRVISTDTQYF
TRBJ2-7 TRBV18 CASSESTGASYEQYF
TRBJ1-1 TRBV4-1 CASSQGGTTEAFF
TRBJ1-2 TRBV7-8 CASSSGTGWTNYGYTF
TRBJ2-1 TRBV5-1 CASSATAGGPNEQFF
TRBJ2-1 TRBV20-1 CSARAQGAYNEQFF
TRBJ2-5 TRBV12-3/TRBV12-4 CASSSLTQNSQETQYF
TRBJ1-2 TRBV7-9 CASSYGDSVKGYTF
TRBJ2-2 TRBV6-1 CASTPTGALNTGELFF